A single sample gave rise to the 9 T cell receptor beta chains below, sequenced in a study of control samples from healthy donors and cancer patients. Some clones are missing from TCRdb's copy, which holds only in-frame ones; the method was immunoSEQ multiplex PCR. The sample yields around 120,000 clones, approximately 94% seen once. Sequenced: blood. Receptors were obtained from a man aged 25-45 years in good health.

This clone was seen once. This chain uses TRBV19 with TRBJ1-2; 9 bases align to TRBD1. Germline V gives CDR1 LNHDA, CDR2 SQIVND (reference sequence). This CDR3 comprises 15 residues. The V segment lost 6 bases and the J segment 4 bases; nucleotides outside the gene matches: 9. CDR3: CASSLPGQGAYGYTF. CDR3 DNA sequence: TGTGCCAGTAGCCTTCCGGGACAGGGAGCCTATGGCTACACCTTC. The full variable domain, rest sourced from reference TRBV19 and TRBJ1-2, is DGGITQSPKYLFRKEGQNVTLSCEQNLNHDAMYWYRQDPGQGLRLIYYSQIVNDFQKGDIAEGYSVSREKKESFPLTVTSAQKNPTAFYLCASSLPGQGAYGYTFGSGTRLTVV.

CDR3 region: CASSAGTGDADTQYF. The CDR3 nucleotides read TGTGCCAGCAGCGCCGGGACAGGGGATGCAGATACGCAGTATTTT. The gene calls are TRBV11-3 and TRBJ2-3; 10 bases match TRBD1. The CDR3 consists of 15 residues. Trimming at V came to 5 bases and at J to 4 bases, leaving 6 bases not matched to a gene. Germline loops: CDR1 SGHNT, CDR2 YENEEA. The variable domain in full, with the rest retrieved from reference TRBV11-3 and TRBJ2-3, is EAGVVQSPRYKIIEKKQPVAFWCNPISGHNTLYWYLQNLGQGPELLIRYENEEAVDDSQLPKDRFSAERLKGVDSTLKIQPAELGDSAVYLCASSAGTGDADTQYFGPGTRLTVL.

For this clone: The junction departs from germline at one end; a sequencing error may be responsible. This chain joins TRBV6-2 or TRBV6-3 and TRBJ1-1; TRBD1 agrees at 10 bases. The CDR3 has 16 residues. The germline gives CDR1 MNHEY, CDR2 SVGEGT. The DNA for the CDR3 is TGTGCCAGTAGTTTCTGGACAGGGGGAAAGGACACTGAAGCTTTCTTT. It encodes CASSFWTGGKDTEAFF.

CDR3 DNA: TGTGCCAGCAGCACCCCCCGGGACAGGGGGCTTAATGAGCAGTTCTTC. Translating gives CASSTPRDRGLNEQFF. V usage is TRBV7-9 and J usage is TRBJ2-1; 12 bases align to TRBD1. CDR1 is SEHNR, CDR2 FQNEAQ, per germline (reference sequence). J lost 7 bases, V lost 5 bases, and 9 bases had no gene match. CDR3 length equals 16 residues.

The chain joins TRBV28 to TRBJ2-5; TRBD1 might be the D (6 bases). With 5 bases removed from V and 2 bases from J, the gap between germline ends came to 15 bases. The germline V gene encodes CDR1 MDHEN and CDR2 SYDVKM. The CDR3 has 15 residues. The CDR3 spells CASSTRQTGQETQYF. The DNA for the CDR3 is TGTGCCAGCAGTACCCGACAGACAGGTCAAGAGACCCAGTACTTC.

As to this clone: Distinct nucleotide sequences in the sample also encode this CDR3. V and J are TRBV15 and TRBJ2-2, with D perhaps TRBD1 (6 bases). The length of the CDR3 is 13 residues. The V gene's germline CDR1 is LNHNV and CDR2 YYDKDF (reference sequence). Trimming removed 3 bases from V and 5 bases from J, with 7 bases in between. The CDR3 nucleotides are TGTGCCACCAGCAGGGGGGCGACCGGGGAGCTGTTTTTT. The encoded protein is CATSRGATGELFF.

This chain uses TRBV2 with TRBJ1-4; 9 bases are a match to TRBD1. With V trimmed by 6 bases and J by 3 bases, 5 bases remained unmatched. CDR1 SNHLY and CDR2 FYNNEI come from the germline V gene. CDR3 length: 15 amino acids. CDR3 in amino acids: CASRGQGLPNEKLFF. DNA of the CDR3: TGTGCCAGCAGGGGACAGGGCCTACCTAATGAAAAACTGTTTTTT.

The rearrangement joins TRBV24-1 to TRBJ1-5; 7 nucleotides align to TRBD1. This CDR3 comprises 14 residues. Germline CDR1 and CDR2: KGHDR and SFDVKD. J gave up 7 bases and V 7 bases, and 9 bases lay outside the gene matches. CDR3: CATSPRGGWQPQHF. CDR3 coding DNA: TGTGCCACCAGCCCCAGGGGGGGCTGGCAGCCCCAGCATTTT.

CDR3 nucleotides: TGTGCCACCAGCAGAGTTGGTGGGAAGAGCTCCTATAATTCACCCCTCCACTTT. This sequence encodes CATSRVGGKSSYNSPLHF. The rearrangement links TRBV15 to TRBJ1-6, with no clear D. The germline V gene has CDR1 LNHNV and CDR2 YYDKDF (reference sequence). The CDR3 is 18 amino acids. Trimming took 1 base from V and 0 from J, leaving 13 bases between them.